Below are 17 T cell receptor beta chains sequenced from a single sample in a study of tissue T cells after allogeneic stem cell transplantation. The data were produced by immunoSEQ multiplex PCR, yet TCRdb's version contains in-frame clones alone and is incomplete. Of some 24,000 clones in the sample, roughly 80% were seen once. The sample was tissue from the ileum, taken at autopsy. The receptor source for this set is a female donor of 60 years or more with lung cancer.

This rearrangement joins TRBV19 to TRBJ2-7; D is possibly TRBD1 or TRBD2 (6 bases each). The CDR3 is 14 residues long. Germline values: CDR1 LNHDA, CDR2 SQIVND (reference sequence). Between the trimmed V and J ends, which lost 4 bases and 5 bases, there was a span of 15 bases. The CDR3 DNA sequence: TGTGCCAGTAGTAAATGGGGGCAGCGGGACGAGCAGTACTTC. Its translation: CASSKWGQRDEQYF.

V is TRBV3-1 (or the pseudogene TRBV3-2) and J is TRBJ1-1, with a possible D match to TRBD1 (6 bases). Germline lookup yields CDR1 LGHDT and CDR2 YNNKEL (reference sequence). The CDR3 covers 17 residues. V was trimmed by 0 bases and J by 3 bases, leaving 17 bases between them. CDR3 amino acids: CASSQDLNREEDTEAFF. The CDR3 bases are TGTGCCAGCAGCCAAGACCTTAACAGGGAGGAGGACACTGAAGCTTTCTTT.

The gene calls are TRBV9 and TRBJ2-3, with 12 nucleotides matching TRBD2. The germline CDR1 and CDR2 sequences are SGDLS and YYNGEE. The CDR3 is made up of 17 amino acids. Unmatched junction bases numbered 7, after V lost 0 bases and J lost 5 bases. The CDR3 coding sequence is TGTGCCAGCAGCGTAGGAAGTGGACTAGCGGGACAAGATACGCAGTATTTT. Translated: CASSVGSGLAGQDTQYF.

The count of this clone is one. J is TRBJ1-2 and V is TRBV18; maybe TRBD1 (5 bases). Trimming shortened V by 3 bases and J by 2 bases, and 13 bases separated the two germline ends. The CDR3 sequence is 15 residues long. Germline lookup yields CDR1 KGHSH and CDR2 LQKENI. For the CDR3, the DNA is TGTGCCAGCTCACCGGGCCCAAGGGGAAACTATGGCTACACCTTC. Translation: CASSPGPRGNYGYTF.

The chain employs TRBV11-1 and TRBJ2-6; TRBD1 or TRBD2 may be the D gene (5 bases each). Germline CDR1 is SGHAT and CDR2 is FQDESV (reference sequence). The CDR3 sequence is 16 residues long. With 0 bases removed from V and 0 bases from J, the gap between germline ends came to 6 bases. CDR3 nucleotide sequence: TGTGCCAGCAGCTTAGCAGGGACCTCTGGGGCCAACGTCCTGACTTTC. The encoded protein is CASSLAGTSGANVLTF.

CDR3 nucleotide sequence: TGTGCCAGCAGTTACTCGACAGGGGAGGGCTACACCTTC. Translated, it gives CASSYSTGEGYTF. The V gene is TRBV6-5, the J gene TRBJ1-2, with 8 bases aligning to TRBD1. CDR1 MNHEY and CDR2 SVGAGI come from the germline V gene. This CDR3 is built from 13 residues. The ends lost 0 bases at V and 8 bases at J; junction bases unmatched: 2.

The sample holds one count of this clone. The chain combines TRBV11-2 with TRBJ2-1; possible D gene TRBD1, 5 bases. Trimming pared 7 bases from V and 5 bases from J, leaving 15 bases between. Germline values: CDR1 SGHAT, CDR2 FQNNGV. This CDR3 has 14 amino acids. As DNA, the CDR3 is TGTGCCAGCAAAGGGGCAGGGTTCGACAATGAGCAGTTCTTC. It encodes CASKGAGFDNEQFF.

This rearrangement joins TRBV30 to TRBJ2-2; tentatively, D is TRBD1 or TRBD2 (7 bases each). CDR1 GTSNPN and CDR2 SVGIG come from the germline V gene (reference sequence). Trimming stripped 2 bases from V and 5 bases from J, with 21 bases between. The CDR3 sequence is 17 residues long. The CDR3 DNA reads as TGTGCCTGGAGTCGATCAGGGAGGGGGCAGAATACCGGGGAGCTGTTTTTT. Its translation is CAWSRSGRGQNTGELFF.

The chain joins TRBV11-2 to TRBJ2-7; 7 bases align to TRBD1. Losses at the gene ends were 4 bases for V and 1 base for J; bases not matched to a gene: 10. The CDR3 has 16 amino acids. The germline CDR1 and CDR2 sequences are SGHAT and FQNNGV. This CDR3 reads CASSSVGTVLSYEQYF. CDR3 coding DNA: TGTGCCAGCAGCTCGGTAGGGACAGTGCTTTCCTACGAGCAGTACTTC.

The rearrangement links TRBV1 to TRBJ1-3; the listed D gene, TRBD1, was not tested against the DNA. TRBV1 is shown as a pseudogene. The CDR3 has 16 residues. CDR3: CTSSQDGSPHGNTIYF. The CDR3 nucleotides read TGCACCAGCAGCCAAGATGGCTCACCACATGGAAACACCATATATTTT.

The CDR3 bases are TGTGCCAGCAGCTTCCGGGGGGCATCCGCCGAGCAGTACTTC. This translates into CASSFRGASAEQYF. J is TRBJ2-7 and V is TRBV11-3; maybe TRBD2 (7 bases). The V end lost 3 bases, the J end lost 6 bases, and 15 bases lay between the germline ends. The CDR3 has 14 residues. Looked up from germline, CDR1 is SGHNT and CDR2 is YENEEA. Full variable domain (rest looked up from reference TRBV11-3 and TRBJ2-7): EAGVVQSPRYKIIEKKQPVAFWCNPISGHNTLYWYLQNLGQGPELLIRYENEEAVDDSQLPKDRFSAERLKGVDSTLKIQPAELGDSAVYLCASSFRGASAEQYFGPGTRLTVT.

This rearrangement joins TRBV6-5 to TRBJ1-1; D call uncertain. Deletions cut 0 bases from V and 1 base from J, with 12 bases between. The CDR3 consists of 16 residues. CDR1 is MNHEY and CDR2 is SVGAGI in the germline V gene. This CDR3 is CASSYSSVNPNTEAFF. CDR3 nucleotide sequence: TGTGCCAGCAGTTACTCGTCGGTAAACCCGAACACTGAAGCTTTCTTT.

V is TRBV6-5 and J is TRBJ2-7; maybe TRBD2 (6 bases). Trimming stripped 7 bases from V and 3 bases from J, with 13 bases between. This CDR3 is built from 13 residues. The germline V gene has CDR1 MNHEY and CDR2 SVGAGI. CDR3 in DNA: TGTGCCAGCATATCCCGCGGGGTCTACGAGCAGTACTTC. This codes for CASISRGVYEQYF.

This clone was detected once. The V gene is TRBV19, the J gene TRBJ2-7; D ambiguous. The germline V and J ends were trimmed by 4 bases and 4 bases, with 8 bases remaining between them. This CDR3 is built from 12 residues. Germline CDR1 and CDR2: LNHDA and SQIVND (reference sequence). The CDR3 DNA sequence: TGTGCCAGTAGTAATACAGCGTACGAGCAGTACTTC. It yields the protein CASSNTAYEQYF.

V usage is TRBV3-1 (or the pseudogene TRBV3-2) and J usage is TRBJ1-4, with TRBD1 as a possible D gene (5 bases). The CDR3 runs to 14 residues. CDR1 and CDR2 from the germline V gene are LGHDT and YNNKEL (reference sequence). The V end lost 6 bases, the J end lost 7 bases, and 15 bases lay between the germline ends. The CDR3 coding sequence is TGTGCCAGCAGACGCGGGGCCGGTGGTGAAAAACTGTTTTTT. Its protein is CASRRGAGGEKLFF.

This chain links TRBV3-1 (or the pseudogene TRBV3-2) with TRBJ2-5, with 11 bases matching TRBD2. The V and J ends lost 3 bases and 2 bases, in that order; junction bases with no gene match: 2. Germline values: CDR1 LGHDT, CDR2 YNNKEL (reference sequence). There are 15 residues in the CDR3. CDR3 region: CASSHRLAGQETQYF. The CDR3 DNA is TGTGCCAGCAGCCACAGACTAGCGGGGCAAGAGACCCAGTACTTC.

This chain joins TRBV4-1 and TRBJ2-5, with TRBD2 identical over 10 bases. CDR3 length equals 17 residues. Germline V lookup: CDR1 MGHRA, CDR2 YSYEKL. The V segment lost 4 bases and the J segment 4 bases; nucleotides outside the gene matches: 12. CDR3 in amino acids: CASSPRLAGHRGETQYF. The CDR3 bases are TGCGCCAGCAGCCCTCGACTAGCGGGCCACCGGGGAGAGACCCAGTACTTC.